This entry lists 17 T cell receptor beta chains sequenced from one sample in a study of identical twins. TCRdb reprocessed the 5' RACE reads via MiXCR and lists one record per CDR3 protein. Of around 1.7 million distinct CDR3 sequences in the sample, 25% to 35% were seen once. Specimen: cord blood. The receptors stem from a newborn girl in good health.

This clonotype was seen only a few times. The chain combines TRBV5-1 with TRBJ2-3, with 9 nucleotides matching TRBD1. Germline V gives CDR1 SGHRS, CDR2 YFSETQ. Germline trimming cut 3 bases from V and 2 bases from J; bases unmatched to any gene: 4. CDR3 length: 15 residues. CDR3 in amino acids: CASSSRDRDTDTQYF. The CDR3 nucleotides read TGCGCCAGCAGCTCCCGGGACAGGGACACAGATACGCAGTATTTT.

This clonotype showed up just a few times. The chain has TRBV6-1 and TRBJ1-4; the match to TRBD1 covers 8 bases. The V and J ends lost 8 bases and 4 bases, in that order; junction bases with no gene match: 3. CDR1 and CDR2 from the germline V gene are MNHNS and SASEGT. This CDR3 comprises 13 residues. Written as DNA, the CDR3 is TGTGCCAGCGAGGACAGGGTTAATGAAAAACTGTTTTTT. This codes for CASEDRVNEKLFF.

This clonotype was seen ten or more times. Sequence at one end of the junction differs from germline and may be a read error. This sequence joins TRBV6-2 or TRBV6-3 and TRBJ2-1; D remains unclear. This CDR3 has 13 amino acids. CDR1 is MNHEY and CDR2 is SVGEGT in the germline V gene. The CDR3 loop reads CASNYQGMSRRFF. Written as DNA, the CDR3 is TGTGCCAGCAATTACCAAGGGATGAGTAGACGGTTCTTC.

This clonotype was seen more than once but under ten times. The chain has TRBV25-1 and TRBJ1-2; D may be TRBD1 (5 bases). Germline lookup yields CDR1 MGHDK and CDR2 SYGVNS. The V and J ends lost 4 bases and 6 bases respectively, with 12 bases between them. There are 13 residues in the CDR3. The CDR3 loop is CASSALTVDGYTF. The CDR3 DNA is TGTGCCAGCAGTGCACTGACAGTAGATGGCTACACCTTC.

This clonotype was observed a few times. The V call is TRBV11-2, the J call TRBJ2-3, with 8 bases lining up with TRBD2. CDR1 and CDR2 from the germline V gene are SGHAT and FQNNGV. The CDR3 spans 16 residues. V shed 3 bases, J shed 4 bases, and the junction held 9 bases outside the gene matches. CDR3 DNA sequence: TGTGCCAGCAGCTTCAGGAGCGGGAGTAGGTCAGATACGCAGTATTTT. Protein sequence: CASSFRSGSRSDTQYF.

The CDR3 coding sequence is TGCGCCAGCAGCTTGCGGACTAGCATAAATACGCAGTATTTT. This sequence encodes CASSLRTSINTQYF. The genes are TRBV5-1 and TRBJ2-3; 8 nucleotides agree with TRBD2. The CDR3 extends over 14 amino acids. Germline-derived CDR1 and CDR2 are SGHRS and YFSETQ. J was trimmed by 7 bases and V by 1 base; bases with no gene match: 5.

This chain connects TRBV5-1 to TRBJ2-7; TRBD2 matches 11 bases. This CDR3 has 16 amino acids. V dropped 4 bases and J dropped 7; count of bases not matched to a gene: 13. The V gene's germline CDR1 is SGHRS and CDR2 YFSETQ. The DNA of the CDR3 is TGCGCCAGCAGCAGGACTAGCGGGCGAGCCTACAATGAGCAGTACTTC. It yields the protein CASSRTSGRAYNEQYF.

CDR3 sequence (DNA): TGCGCCAGCAGCTTTGACGGATACACCGGGGAGCTGTTTTTT. This gives the protein CASSFDGYTGELFF. The chain carries TRBV5-1 and TRBJ2-2; D not certain. With 2 bases removed from V and 3 bases from J, the gap between germline ends came to 8 bases. CDR1 is SGHRS and CDR2 is YFSETQ in the germline V gene. This CDR3 is 14 amino acids long.

This clonotype was detected a few times. The V gene is TRBV20-1, the J gene TRBJ2-5; maybe TRBD1 (6 bases). The DNA matches TRBJ2-7 better at its end, which makes the J call doubtful. The CDR3 contains 12 residues. Germline assignment: CDR1 DFQATT and CDR2 SNEGSKA (reference sequence). CDR3 residues: CSARGNRVEQYF. Written as DNA, the CDR3 is TGCAGTGCTAGGGGAAACAGGGTCGAGCAGTACTTC.

About this clonotype: A read error may account for a junction end that differs from germline. The V call is TRBV12-3 or TRBV12-4, the J call TRBJ2-3; D is unresolved. This CDR3 spans 16 amino acids. The CDR3: CASSSMGYSTADAQYF. CDR3 nucleotide sequence: TGTGCCAGCAGTTCGATGGGATACAGCACAGCAGATGCGCAGTATTTT.

This clonotype was recorded a few times. The genes are TRBV20-1 and TRBJ1-2; 8 nucleotides match TRBD1. The CDR3 loop spans 15 amino acids. Looked up from germline, CDR1 is DFQATT and CDR2 is SNEGSKA (reference sequence). Trimming removed 0 bases from V and 5 bases from J; junction bases left unmatched: 8. The chain's CDR3 is CSARDLTGGGYGYTF. In nucleotides, the CDR3 is TGCAGTGCTAGAGATCTCACAGGGGGAGGATATGGCTACACCTTC.

This clonotype showed up many times. The chain carries TRBV6-5 and TRBJ2-7; 10 bases are shared with TRBD2. V dropped 4 bases and J dropped 4; count of bases not matched to a gene: 7. CDR1 is MNHEY, CDR2 SVGAGI, per germline. The CDR3 is 15 amino acids. The CDR3: CASSSSPGLAYEQYF. The DNA of the CDR3 is TGTGCCAGCAGTTCGTCTCCGGGACTAGCGTACGAGCAGTACTTC.

In this sample, this clonotype turned up many times. V is TRBV29-1 and J is TRBJ2-3, with D hard to call. CDR3 size: 16 residues. V shed 0 bases and J shed 1 base, with 14 bases lying between them. The germline CDR1 and CDR2 sequences are SQVTM and ANQGSEA. The CDR3 region is CSVEDRYSYRTDTQYF. CDR3 bases: TGCAGCGTTGAAGATCGGTATAGCTATCGCACAGATACGCAGTATTTT.

The chain links TRBV20-1 to TRBJ2-3, with 11 bases aligning to TRBD2. This CDR3 has 15 residues. Germline V lookup: CDR1 DFQATT, CDR2 SNEGSKA (reference sequence). With 2 bases clipped from V and 5 bases from J, the junction kept 6 bases outside the gene matches. DNA of the CDR3: TGCAGTGCTAGACAGTTAGCGGGGGGGGGAGATACGCAGTATTTT. It codes for CSARQLAGGGDTQYF.

This clonotype was seen a handful of times. This chain links TRBV6-5 with TRBJ2-7; possible D gene TRBD2, 6 bases. This CDR3 comprises 14 residues. V dropped 10 bases and J dropped 3 bases, with 19 bases sitting between them. Germline values: CDR1 MNHEY, CDR2 SVGAGI. CDR3 bases: TGTGCCAAAGGGCCGGGACTGACGTTCTACGAGCAGTACTTC. Translation gives CAKGPGLTFYEQYF.

This clonotype was seen more than once but under ten times. The J gene is TRBJ2-3, the V gene TRBV28; 8 bases agree with TRBD2. Germline CDR1 and CDR2: MDHEN and SYDVKM. V shed 7 bases, J shed 5 bases, and the junction held 14 bases outside the gene matches. CDR3 length: 16 amino acids. The CDR3 DNA sequence: TGTGCCAGCAAAAGAGAGAGCGGGAGATTTGGAGATACGCAGTATTTT. Protein product: CASKRESGRFGDTQYF.

To note about this clonotype: The junction shows a germline mismatch at one end, possibly a read error. The chain links TRBV13 to TRBJ2-7, with TRBD1 identical over 10 bases. The CDR3 length is 17 residues. The germline V gene encodes CDR1 PRHDT and CDR2 FYEKMQ (reference sequence). In DNA, the CDR3 is TGTGCCAGCGGCTTATCCGTCCCGGGACAGGGGACCTACGAGCAGTACTTC. Translating it yields CASGLSVPGQGTYEQYF.